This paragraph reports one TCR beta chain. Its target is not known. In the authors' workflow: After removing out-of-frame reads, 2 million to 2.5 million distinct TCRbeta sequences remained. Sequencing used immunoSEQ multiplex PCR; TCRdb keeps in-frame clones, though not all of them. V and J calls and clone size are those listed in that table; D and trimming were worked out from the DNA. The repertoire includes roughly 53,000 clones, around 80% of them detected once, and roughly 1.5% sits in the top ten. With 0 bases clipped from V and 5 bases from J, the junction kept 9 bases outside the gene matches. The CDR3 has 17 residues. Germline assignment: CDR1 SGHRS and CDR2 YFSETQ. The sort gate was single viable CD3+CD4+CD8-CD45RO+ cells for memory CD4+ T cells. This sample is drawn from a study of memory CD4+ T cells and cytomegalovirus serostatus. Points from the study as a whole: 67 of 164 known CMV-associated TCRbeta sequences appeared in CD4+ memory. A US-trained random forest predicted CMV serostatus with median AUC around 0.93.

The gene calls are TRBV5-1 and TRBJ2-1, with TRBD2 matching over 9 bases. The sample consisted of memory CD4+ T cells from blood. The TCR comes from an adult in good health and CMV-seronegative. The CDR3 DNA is TGCGCCAGCAGCTTGGGCCGTCTAGCGGGACCCGACAATGAGCAGTTCTTC. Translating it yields CASSLGRLAGPDNEQFF.